This T cell receptor (beta chain) was sequenced for a study of T cells after yellow fever vaccination. Regarding the study as a whole: Contamination of FACS-sorted repertoires by abundant clonotypes from the bulk population could occur. Reappearance after the booster was observed for most primary-vaccination clones (96% CD4, over 70% CD8).

One entry per CDR3 protein results from TCRdb running MiXCR on the 5' RACE reads. The sample shows 500,000 to 650,000 distinct CDR3 sequences, less than 20% of them seen only once. This clonotype has only a few counts. As yet, its antigen is unknown. The CDR3 extends over 16 amino acids. Germline V gene data show CDR1 as SGHRS and CDR2 as YFSETQ. Trimming stripped 1 base from V and 0 bases from J, with 10 bases between. The TCR sequence derives from a man between 18 and 35 years old who received the YFV17D yellow fever vaccine. The J gene is TRBJ2-2, the V gene TRBV5-1; D gene ambiguous. The sample consisted of PBMCs, taken roughly 5 days after the first yellow fever vaccination. The CDR3 loop reads CASSLLESSNTGELFF. The CDR3 bases are TGCGCCAGCAGCTTGTTGGAATCCTCGAACACCGGGGAGCTGTTTTTT.